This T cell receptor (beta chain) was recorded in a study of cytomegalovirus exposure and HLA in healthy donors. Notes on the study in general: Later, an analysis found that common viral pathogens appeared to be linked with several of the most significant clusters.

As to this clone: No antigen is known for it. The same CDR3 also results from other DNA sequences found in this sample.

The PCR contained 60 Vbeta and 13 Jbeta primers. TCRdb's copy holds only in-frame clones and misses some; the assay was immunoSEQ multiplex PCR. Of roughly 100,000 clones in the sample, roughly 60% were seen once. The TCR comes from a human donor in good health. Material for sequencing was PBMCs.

The CDR3 DNA is TGTGCCAGTAGTACTAGCGGAGCTACCTACGAGCAGTACTTC. It translates to CASSTSGATYEQYF. The rearrangement links TRBV19 to TRBJ2-7, with TRBD2 matching 7 bases. The germline gives CDR1 LNHDA, CDR2 SQIVND (reference sequence). The CDR3 contains 14 residues. After removal of 4 bases from V and 2 bases from J, the junction contained 5 bases not matched to a gene.